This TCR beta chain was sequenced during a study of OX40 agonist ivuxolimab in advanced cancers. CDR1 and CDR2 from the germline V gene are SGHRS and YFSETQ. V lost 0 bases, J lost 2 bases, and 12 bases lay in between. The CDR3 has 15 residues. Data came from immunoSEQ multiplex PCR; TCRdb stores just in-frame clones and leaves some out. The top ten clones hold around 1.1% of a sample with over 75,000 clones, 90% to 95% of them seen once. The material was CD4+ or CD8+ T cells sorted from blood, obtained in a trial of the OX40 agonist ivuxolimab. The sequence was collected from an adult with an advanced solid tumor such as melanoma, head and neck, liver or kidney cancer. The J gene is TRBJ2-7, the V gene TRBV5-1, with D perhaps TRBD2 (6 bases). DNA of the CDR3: TGCGCCAGCAGCTTGGCCGGAGGGAGTGCCTACGAGCAGTACTTC. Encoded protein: CASSLAGGSAYEQYF. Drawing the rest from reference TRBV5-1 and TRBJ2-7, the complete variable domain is KAGVTQTPRYLIKTRGQQVTLSCSPISGHRSVSWYQQTPGQGLQFLFEYFSETQRNKGNFPGRFSGRQFSNSRSEMNVSTLELGDSALYLCASSLAGGSAYEQYFGPGTRLTVT.